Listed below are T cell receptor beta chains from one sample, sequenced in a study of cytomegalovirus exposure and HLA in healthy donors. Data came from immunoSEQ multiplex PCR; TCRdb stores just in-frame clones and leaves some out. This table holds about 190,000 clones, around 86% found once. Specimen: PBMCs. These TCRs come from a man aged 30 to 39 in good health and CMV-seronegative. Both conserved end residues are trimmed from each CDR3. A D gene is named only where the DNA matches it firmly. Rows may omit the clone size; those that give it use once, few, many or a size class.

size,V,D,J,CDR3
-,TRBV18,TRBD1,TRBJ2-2,AGTRGTQPAVDTGELF
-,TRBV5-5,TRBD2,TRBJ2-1,ASSLATSAGYNEQF
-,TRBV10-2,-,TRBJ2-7,ASSSGIYEQY
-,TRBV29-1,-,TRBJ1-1,SVAGTKNTEAF
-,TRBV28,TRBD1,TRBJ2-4,ASSPGPTGAMSHIQY
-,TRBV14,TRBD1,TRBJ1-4,ASSHGTGISTNEKLF
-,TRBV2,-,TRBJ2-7,ASSPLQAGNEQY
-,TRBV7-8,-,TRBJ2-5,ASSSPAGARRRETQY
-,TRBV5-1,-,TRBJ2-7,ASNVRTGPYEQY
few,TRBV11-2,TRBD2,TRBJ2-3,ASSLSGGGATDTQY
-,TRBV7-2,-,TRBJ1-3,ASSPRESSGNTIY
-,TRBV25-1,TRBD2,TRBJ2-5,ASSLGGGETQY
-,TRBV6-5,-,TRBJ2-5,ASRHRTVQETQY
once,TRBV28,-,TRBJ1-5,ASSAFDINQPQH
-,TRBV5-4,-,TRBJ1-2,ASSVTGGNYGYT
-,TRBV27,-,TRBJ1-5,ASSSGGVNQPQH
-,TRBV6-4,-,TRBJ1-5,ASRKQGKQPQH
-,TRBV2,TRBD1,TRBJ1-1,ASSELTGTEAF
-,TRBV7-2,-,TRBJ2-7,ASSVTLSGLYEQY
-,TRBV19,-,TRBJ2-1,ASSIGHFNNEQF
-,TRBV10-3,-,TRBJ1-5,AISETHPGLDNQPQH
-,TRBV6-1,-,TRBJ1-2,ASSEWVRGSSYT
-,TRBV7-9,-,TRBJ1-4,ASSLGEQGGGEKLF
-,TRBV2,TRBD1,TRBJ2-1,ASSEARTGGDEQF
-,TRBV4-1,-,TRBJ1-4,ASSRLLTSRRLNEKLF
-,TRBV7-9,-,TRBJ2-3,ASSSPGVSGTDTQY
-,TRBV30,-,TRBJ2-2,AWSVAEDSYGELF
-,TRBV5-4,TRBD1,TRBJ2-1,ASRGTGSNEQF
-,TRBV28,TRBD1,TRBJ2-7,ASSYGGQGAYEQY
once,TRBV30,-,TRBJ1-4,AWSPGGMKKLF
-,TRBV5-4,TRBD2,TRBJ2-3,ASSPPGGPGDTQY
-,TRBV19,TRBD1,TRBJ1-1,ASSRTGGVGTEAF
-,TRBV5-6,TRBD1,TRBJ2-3,ASSLRTGAADTQY
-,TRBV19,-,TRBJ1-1,ASSIVHTIGDTEAF
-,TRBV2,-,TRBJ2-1,ASSEALGLQNEQF
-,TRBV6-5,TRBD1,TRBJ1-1,ASSRGQGANAF
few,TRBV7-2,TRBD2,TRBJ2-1,ASSLIGLAGGRNNEQF
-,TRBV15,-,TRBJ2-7,ATSRSAQGYYEQY
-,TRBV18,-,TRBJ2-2,ASSPMEVPAGELF
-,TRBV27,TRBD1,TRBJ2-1,ASSLYRGQGLGNEQF
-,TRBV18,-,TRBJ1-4,ASSPGATNEKLF
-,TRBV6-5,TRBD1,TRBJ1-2,ASSYGQGDGYT
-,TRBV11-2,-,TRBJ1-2,ASSLLGGQMFGGYT
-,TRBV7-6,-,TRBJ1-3,ASSFLTGNTIY
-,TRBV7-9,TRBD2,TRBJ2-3,ASSSSPGTSGVDTQY
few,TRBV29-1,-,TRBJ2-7,SVGTGRGGGYEQY
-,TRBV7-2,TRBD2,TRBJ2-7,ASSFRGREGLSEQY
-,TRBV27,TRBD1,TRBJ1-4,ASSPRTGMPTTNEKLF
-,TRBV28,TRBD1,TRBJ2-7,ASSPTGQGDWEQY
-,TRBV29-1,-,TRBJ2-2,SVESGETNTGELF
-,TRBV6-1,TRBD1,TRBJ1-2,ASSGQGGYGYT
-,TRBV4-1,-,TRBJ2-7,ASSQGGYYEQY
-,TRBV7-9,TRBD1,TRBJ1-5,ASSLNSGTGNQPQH
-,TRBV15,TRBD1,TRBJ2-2,ATSRVGTGGGELF
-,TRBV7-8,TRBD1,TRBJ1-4,ASRFEGQGSEKLF